This is a list of T cell receptor beta chains from one sample in a study of OX40 agonist ivuxolimab in advanced cancers. Profiled with immunoSEQ multiplex PCR; TCRdb holds only in-frame clones, not every one. The data contain approximately 58,000 clones, about 91% of them singletons. The material was CD4+ or CD8+ T cells sorted from blood, obtained in a trial of the OX40 agonist ivuxolimab. The receptors shown here come from an adult with an advanced solid tumor such as melanoma, head and neck, liver or kidney cancer. Each CDR3 is given with its conserved first and last residue. Expanded clones are given a class, and other clones once, few, many or no size at all.

V: TRBV7-9; size: .; length: 16; CDR3: CASSHRQGLSSYEQYF
V: TRBV2; size: .; length: 15; CDR3: CASSESRGRTDTQYF
V: TRBV12-5; size: .; length: 15; CDR3: CASGFLAGGPHEQYF
V: TRBV28; size: .; length: 15; CDR3: CASSPTGQRNTEAFF
V: TRBV9; size: .; length: 14; CDR3: CASSVDGNTDTQYF
V: TRBV7-9; size: once; length: 15; CDR3: CASSSRLADTDTQYF
V: TRBV27; size: .; length: 14; CDR3: CASSIAEGGDTQYF
V: TRBV29-1; size: .; length: 12; CDR3: CSVEGGDNEQFF
V: TRBV5-1; size: .; length: 15; CDR3: CASSLWPGQGGEQYF
V: TRBV6-1; size: .; length: 15; CDR3: CASSETGTASYEQYF
V: TRBV12-1; size: .; length: 15; CDR3: CASSLGTSDIGTQYF
V: TRBV27; size: .; length: 15; CDR3: CASSLTGFTGTEAFF
V: TRBV28; size: .; length: 16; CDR3: CASSALTGLANEKLFF
V: TRBV2; size: once; length: 16; CDR3: CASSETLTLSDNEQFF
V: TRBV6-4; size: .; length: 13; CDR3: CASAGQVTDTQYF
V: TRBV5-8; size: .; length: 13; CDR3: CASSSDENYGYTF
V: TRBV5-5; size: .; length: 14; CDR3: CASSLRTGRDEQYF
V: TRBV2; size: once; length: 13; CDR3: CARTGQGGYGYTF
V: TRBV10-2; size: .; length: 12; CDR3: CASRGGLTEAFF
V: TRBV6-1; size: .; length: 12; CDR3: CASSDEGYGYTF
V: TRBV7-6; size: .; length: 12; CDR3: CASSLALGEQFF
V: TRBV7-9; size: .; length: 16; CDR3: CASSLIGQKFNYGYTF
V: TRBV6-5; size: .; length: 14; CDR3: CASSYRRQVDEQFF
V: TRBV6-5; size: .; length: 14; CDR3: CASSSRGTQETQYF
V: TRBV15; size: .; length: 12; CDR3: CATSSSDFEQFF
V: TRBV5-1; size: once; length: 15; CDR3: CASSKDLISSYEQYF
V: TRBV11-3; size: .; length: 19; CDR3: CASSRKAGGHLSGANVLTF
V: TRBV7-2; size: .; length: 16; CDR3: CASSQRTGGTYNEQFF
V: TRBV7-6; size: .; length: 16; CDR3: CASSQHSGRVDNEQFF
V: TRBV23-1; size: once; length: 18; CDR3: CASSWWTGEPYSNQPQHF
V: TRBV25-1; size: .; length: 15; CDR3: CASSDWDREAGEQYF
V: TRBV5-1; size: .; length: 16; CDR3: CASRPGGREALLGYTF
V: TRBV7-9; size: few; length: 14; CDR3: CASRTTGPLGEQYF
V: TRBV13; size: .; length: 14; CDR3: CASSSRDHSYEQYF
V: TRBV10-3; size: .; length: 14; CDR3: CAISESLGGTEAFF
V: TRBV4-1; size: .; length: 15; CDR3: CASSQDSGVAYEQYF
V: TRBV2; size: .; length: 13; CDR3: CASSEDRPYEQYF
V: TRBV5-1; size: .; length: 15; CDR3: CASSFRETRTDTQYF
V: TRBV20-1; size: once; length: 11; CDR3: CSASPSYEQYF
V: TRBV7-8; size: .; length: 15; CDR3: CASSLGTARPYGYTF
V: TRBV6-5; size: .; length: 16; CDR3: CASSYLIAGGRNEQFF
V: TRBV4-2; size: .; length: 21; CDR3: CASSQDIPNPGTAIPNDIQYF
V: TRBV2; size: few; length: 12; CDR3: CASSEVYYGQFF
V: TRBV5-1; size: .; length: 11; CDR3: CASSLGYEQYF